What follows are 27 T cell receptor beta chains derived from one specimen sequenced in a study of follicular helper T cells after annual influenza vaccination. Sequencing was performed with immunoSEQ multiplex PCR; in TCRdb, only in-frame clones are kept and a portion is missing. The sample includes more than 7,500 clones, approximately 90% seen only once; the top ten take 0.4% to 0.55%. The time point was: 2015-2016 season, pre-vaccination. The sequences come from CXCR5+ CD38- circulating T follicular helper cells from blood, collected on the day of influenza vaccination. Subset given: circulating Tfh, non-naive CD4+CXCR5+PD-1+ (ICOS+CD38+ or ICOS-CD38-). The source is an adult who received the influenza vaccine.

This rearrangement joins TRBV10-3 to TRBJ2-3; D call uncertain. Germline-derived CDR1 and CDR2 are ENHRY and SYGVKD. The V end lost 3 bases, the J end lost 0 bases, and 7 bases lay between the germline ends. This CDR3 comprises 14 residues. The CDR3, as DNA: TGTGCCATCAGTGAAGATCTTAGCACAGATACGCAGTATTTT. This sequence encodes CAISEDLSTDTQYF.

The V call is TRBV10-1, the J call TRBJ1-1; 10 nucleotides match TRBD1. Trimming cost V 8 bases and J 7 bases; bases outside gene matches: 10. CDR1 and CDR2 from the germline V gene are WNHNN and SYGVQD (reference sequence). This CDR3 comprises 14 residues. The CDR3 sequence: CASRPGTGDGEAFF. The CDR3, as DNA: TGCGCCAGCCGTCCCGGGACAGGGGACGGTGAAGCTTTCTTT.

This clone was recorded only once. This sequence joins TRBV19 and TRBJ1-1; D gene ambiguous. The CDR3 loop spans 15 amino acids. Germline CDR1 is LNHDA and CDR2 is SQIVND (reference sequence). V was pared by 4 bases and J by 1 base, with 13 bases between. This CDR3 is CASSTKGRANTEAFF. CDR3 sequence (DNA): TGTGCCAGTAGTACAAAAGGGAGAGCGAACACTGAAGCTTTCTTT.

The rearrangement uses TRBV5-1 and TRBJ1-3, with D perhaps TRBD1 (5 bases). Deletions cut 9 bases from V and 0 bases from J, with 13 bases between. CDR1 and CDR2 (germline): SGHRS, YFSETQ. This CDR3 region has 14 residues. This CDR3 is CATNRKNSGNTIYF. The CDR3 region has the DNA TGCGCCACCAACAGGAAAAACTCTGGAAACACCATATATTTT.

This clone has a single count. The chain combines TRBV5-6 with TRBJ2-4; D remains ambiguous. The CDR3 has 15 residues. Trimming removed 5 bases at V and 1 base at J, with 13 bases between. Germline values: CDR1 SGHDT, CDR2 YYEEEE. CDR3 bases: TGTGCCAGCAGTTCGCTGCAAGGGGCCAAAAACATTCAGTACTTC. As protein: CASSSLQGAKNIQYF.

The chain links TRBV7-9 to TRBJ2-7; tentatively, D is TRBD1 (7 bases). Germline lookup yields CDR1 SEHNR and CDR2 FQNEAQ (reference sequence). The CDR3 covers 13 residues. The germline V and J ends were trimmed by 5 bases and 8 bases, with 16 bases remaining between them. Written as DNA, the CDR3 is TGTGCCAGCAGCCAGGAGGGGGGACAGAAGCAGTACTTC. Translating it yields CASSQEGGQKQYF.

V is TRBV5-4 and J is TRBJ1-1; D is ambiguous. Germline assignment: CDR1 SGHNT and CDR2 YYREEE (reference sequence). The V end lost 7 bases, the J end lost 0 bases, and 10 bases lay between the germline ends. The CDR3 length is 13 residues. This CDR3 reads CASQEALNTEAFF. Written as DNA, the CDR3 is TGTGCCAGCCAGGAGGCTTTGAACACTGAAGCTTTCTTT.

The chain couples TRBV4-3 to TRBJ2-2; D ambiguous. The V and J ends lost 4 bases and 7 bases respectively, with 7 bases between them. The CDR3 spans 12 residues. The germline V gene has CDR1 LGHNA and CDR2 YSLEER. CDR3 in amino acids: CASSRLNGELFF. In nucleotides, the CDR3 is TGCGCCAGCAGCCGCCTCAACGGGGAGCTGTTTTTT.

V is TRBV5-1 and J is TRBJ2-1; maybe TRBD1 (5 bases). CDR1 SGHRS and CDR2 YFSETQ come from the germline V gene. The CDR3 is 13 amino acids. Trimming pared 4 bases from V and 4 bases from J, leaving 9 bases between. CDR3 sequence reads: CASSLDRYNEQFF. For the CDR3, the DNA is TGCGCCAGCAGCCTTGACAGATACAATGAGCAGTTCTTC.

The gene calls are TRBV7-9 and TRBJ2-5; 9 nucleotides line up with TRBD1. The CDR3 runs 15 residues. CDR1 and CDR2 from the germline V gene are SEHNR and FQNEAQ (reference sequence). Trimming took 6 bases from V and 2 from J; bases not matched to a gene: 7. CDR3 DNA: TGTGCCAGCAGACCGAACGACAGGGGGCAAGAGACCCAGTACTTC. This translates into CASRPNDRGQETQYF. The entire variable domain, with the rest obtained from reference TRBV7-9 and TRBJ2-5, is as follows: DTGVSQNPRHKITKRGQNVTFRCDPISEHNRLYWYRQTLGQGPEFLTYFQNEAQLEKSRLLSDRFSAERPKGSFSTLEIQRTEQGDSAMYLCASRPNDRGQETQYFGPGTRLLVL.

The gene calls are TRBV29-1 and TRBJ2-2; 9 positions match TRBD1. In germline, CDR1 is SQVTM, CDR2 ANQGSEA. Trimming removed 1 base from V and 5 bases from J; junction bases left unmatched: 2. The CDR3 is 14 amino acids. CDR3 DNA: TGCAGCGTTGAAGGGGGACAGGGTACCGGGGAGCTGTTTTTT. Protein: CSVEGGQGTGELFF.

In its sample, this clone was seen a few times. The gene calls are TRBV4-2 and TRBJ2-2, with TRBD2 matching over 8 bases. CDR1 LGHNA and CDR2 YNFKEQ come from the germline V gene. Trimming cost V 5 bases and J 1 base; bases outside gene matches: 6. The CDR3 length is 16 residues. The CDR3 reads CASSLGTSQNTGELFF. In DNA form, the CDR3 reads TGTGCCAGCAGCTTAGGGACTAGTCAGAACACCGGGGAGCTGTTTTTT.

This rearrangement joins TRBV18 to TRBJ1-1; perhaps TRBD1 as D (5 bases). The germline V gene encodes CDR1 KGHSH and CDR2 LQKENI. The ends were cut back, 3 bases at V and 1 base at J, with 12 bases in the middle. The CDR3 length is 15 residues. Written as DNA, the CDR3 is TGTGCCAGCTCACCTACCGGGACTACGAACACTGAAGCTTTCTTT. Amino acid sequence: CASSPTGTTNTEAFF. Supplemented by reference TRBV18 and TRBJ1-1, the full variable domain reads NAGVMQNPRHLVRRRGQEARLRCSPMKGHSHVYWYRQLPEEGLKFMVYLQKENIIDESGMPKERFSAEFPKEGPSILRIQQVVRGDSAAYFCASSPTGTTNTEAFFGQGTRLTVV.

The chain has TRBV2 and TRBJ1-3; D unclear. This CDR3 has 14 residues. V lost 2 bases and J lost 3, with 8 bases in between. Germline V gene lookup returns CDR1 SNHLY and CDR2 FYNNEI. The CDR3 nucleotides are TGTGCCAGCAGTGAAAGGGATCTTGGAAACACCATATATTTT. Its protein is CASSERDLGNTIYF.

In nucleotides, the CDR3 is TGCGCCAGCAGCCCTTCGGGCGGGGCAGCTGGCTACACCTTC. Protein: CASSPSGGAAGYTF. The chain joins TRBV5-1 to TRBJ1-2, with D possibly being TRBD1 (5 bases). The germline V gene encodes CDR1 SGHRS and CDR2 YFSETQ. The CDR3 loop spans 14 amino acids. V was clipped by 4 bases and J by 7 bases, with 17 bases between them.

V gene TRBV12-5 combines with J gene TRBJ1-1; D is possibly TRBD1 (5 bases). The length of the CDR3 is 13 residues. Germline CDR1 LGHNT, CDR2 FRNRAP. Trimming shortened V by 5 bases and J by 3 bases, and 10 bases separated the two germline ends. The CDR3 sequence: CASGRWGDTEAFF. The CDR3 DNA follows: TGTGCTAGTGGTCGTTGGGGGGACACTGAAGCTTTCTTT.

The chain joins TRBV7-2 to TRBJ2-7; D uncertain. CDR1 is SGHTA, CDR2 FQGNSA, per germline. The V gene lost 1 base and the J gene lost 2 bases, with 12 bases spanning the gap. This CDR3 region has 15 residues. CDR3 in amino acids: CASSLVWARPYEQYF. CDR3 in DNA: TGTGCCAGCAGCTTAGTTTGGGCTCGGCCCTACGAGCAGTACTTC.

V usage is TRBV7-6 and J usage is TRBJ2-1; D not resolved. Trimming took off 3 bases at V and 8 bases at J, with 17 bases between the two ends. The CDR3 has 15 amino acids. Germline assignment: CDR1 SGHVS and CDR2 FNYEAQ. CDR3 DNA sequence: TGTGCCAGCAGCTTCCCGCAGAGCGCTTCGGATGAGCAGTTCTTC. Translated, it gives CASSFPQSASDEQFF.

The V and J genes are TRBV28 and TRBJ2-7; the match to TRBD1 covers 9 bases. Germline CDR1 and CDR2: MDHEN and SYDVKM. The CDR3 has 14 residues. The ends lost 5 bases at V and 2 bases at J; junction bases unmatched: 4. The CDR3 loop reads CASSPGQGAYEQYF. In DNA form, the CDR3 reads TGTGCCAGCAGTCCGGGACAGGGAGCCTACGAGCAGTACTTC.

The V call is TRBV11-2, the J call TRBJ1-5; possible D gene TRBD1, 6 bases. CDR1 SGHAT and CDR2 FQNNGV come from the germline V gene. This CDR3 has 15 amino acids. Between the trimmed V and J ends, which lost 1 base and 4 bases, there was a span of 11 bases. This CDR3 is CASSLGGAENQPQHF. The CDR3 DNA reads as TGTGCCAGCAGCTTAGGGGGGGCGGAAAATCAGCCCCAGCATTTT.

The genes are TRBV19 and TRBJ2-7; possibly TRBD1 or TRBD2 for D (7 bases each). The CDR3 totals 16 residues. V was cut by 2 bases and J by 2 bases, with 16 bases left in between. Germline V gene sequence: CDR1 LNHDA, CDR2 SQIVND (reference sequence). CDR3: CASSIRRGTVPYEQYF. Here the CDR3 DNA reads TGTGCCAGTAGTATACGGCGGGGGACAGTACCCTACGAGCAGTACTTC.

J is TRBJ2-2 and V is TRBV9, with TRBD2 matching 9 bases. Germline CDR1 reads SGDLS; CDR2 reads YYNGEE. This CDR3 contains 15 residues. Trimming cost V 0 bases and J 4 bases; bases outside gene matches: 1. The CDR3 reads CASSVVSGGTGELFF. Written as DNA, the CDR3 is TGTGCCAGCAGCGTAGTTAGCGGGGGCACCGGGGAGCTGTTTTTT.

V usage is TRBV5-4 and J usage is TRBJ1-4, with D perhaps matching TRBD1 (5 bases). Trimming removed 1 base from V and 7 bases from J, with 14 bases in between. CDR1 is SGHNT, CDR2 YYREEE, per germline (reference sequence). The CDR3 totals 15 residues. This chain's CDR3 is CASSLRSGSSEKLFF. CDR3 DNA: TGTGCCAGCAGCTTGCGCTCAGGGTCGAGTGAAAAACTGTTTTTT. Based on the CDR3 plus reference TRBV5-4 and TRBJ1-4, the full variable domain is ETGVTQSPTHLIKTRGQQVTLRCSSQSGHNTVSWYQQALGQGPQFIFQYYREEENGRGNFPPRFSGLQFPNYSSELNVNALELDDSALYLCASSLRSGSSEKLFFGSGTQLSVL.

This sequence joins TRBV11-2 and TRBJ1-2; D is ambiguous. The V end lost 0 bases, the J end lost 4 bases, and 9 bases lay between the germline ends. CDR1 SGHAT and CDR2 FQNNGV come from the germline V gene. This CDR3 has 14 amino acids. CDR3 nucleotide sequence: TGTGCCAGCAGCTTAGATTGGACTAGCTATGGCTACACCTTC. It translates to CASSLDWTSYGYTF.

The J gene is TRBJ2-7, the V gene TRBV5-1; no clear D. Germline loops: CDR1 SGHRS, CDR2 YFSETQ. The V end lost 6 bases, the J end lost 5 bases, and 15 bases lay between the germline ends. This CDR3 is built from 13 residues. As DNA, the CDR3 is TGCGCCAGCACCCAAAACTGGAGTGACGAGCAGTACTTC. This translates into CASTQNWSDEQYF.

The chain combines TRBV5-4 with TRBJ2-3; 11 nucleotides align to TRBD1. The CDR3 loop spans 15 amino acids. In germline, CDR1 is SGHNT, CDR2 YYREEE (reference sequence). The V gene end was trimmed by 3 bases and the J gene end by 3 bases; junction bases not matched to a gene: 3. The CDR3 protein is CASSSGTGGTDTQYF. CDR3 nucleotides: TGTGCCAGCAGCTCCGGGACAGGGGGTACAGATACGCAGTATTTT.

The J gene is TRBJ1-3, the V gene TRBV7-6; 9 nucleotides agree with TRBD1. Trimming took 4 bases from V and 4 from J; bases not matched to a gene: 11. This CDR3 is built from 17 residues. CDR1 is SGHVS, CDR2 FNYEAQ, per germline. The chain's CDR3 is CASSSGQGNPWGNTIYF. The CDR3 DNA reads TGTGCCAGCAGCTCGGGACAGGGAAACCCTTGGGGAAACACCATATATTTT.